The rows below give T cell receptor beta chains drawn from one sample of a study of cytomegalovirus exposure and HLA in healthy donors. The table came from immunoSEQ multiplex PCR; TCRdb's copy has only in-frame clones and leaves some out. This sample has around 130,000 clones, with more than 75% found just once. The sequenced material came from PBMCs. These receptors originate from a woman in her 30s in good health and CMV-seronegative. The CDR3 runs from the conserved cysteine through the conserved F or W. D genes are given only for firm matches. Clone size is stated in some rows and not others, as once, few, many or a class when expanded.

- - TRBJ1-1 TRBV11-2 TGTGCCAGCAGCTCAATCCAGGGGTTGGGAACTGAAGCTTTCTTT CASSSIQGLGTEAFF
TRBD2 - TRBJ2-7 TRBV19 TGTGCCAGTAGTATGGGGACTAGTCTGGAGCAGTACTTC CASSMGTSLEQYF
- - TRBJ1-3 TRBV18 TGTGCCAGCTCACCTCGAGACTCTGGAAACACCATATATTTT CASSPRDSGNTIYF
- - TRBJ1-5 TRBV19 TGTGCCAGTAGTATTCAGGGTCCCAATCAGCCCCAGCATTTT CASSIQGPNQPQHF
- - TRBJ1-4 TRBV10-1 TGCGCCAGCAGTGAGGCGACCGGGACTCCATTGAGGCCTAATGAAAAACTGTTTTTT CASSEATGTPLRPNEKLFF
TRBD1 - TRBJ2-7 TRBV4-3 TGCGCCAGCAGCCAAGATCGGGGCAGGGGGTACGAGCAGTACTTC CASSQDRGRGYEQYF
- - TRBJ2-7 TRBV19 TGTGCCAGTAGTATCTCCAGGGGAAAAAACGAGCAGTACTTC CASSISRGKNEQYF
TRBD1 - TRBJ1-4 TRBV30 TGTGCCTGGAGTTCGACCCACAGGGGAACTAATGAAAAACTGTTTTTT CAWSSTHRGTNEKLFF
- once TRBJ2-7 TRBV6-5 TGTGCCAGCAGTCGAGGAGACGGCTACGAGCAGTACTTC CASSRGDGYEQYF
- - TRBJ1-5 TRBV15 TGTGCCACCAGCAGAGGGCAGGTTAGCAATCAGCCCCAGCATTTT CATSRGQVSNQPQHF
- - TRBJ1-6 TRBV12-2 TGTGCAAGTCGCCCGGCGGGACGACTTCCAAGCTCCTATAATTCACCCCTCCACTTT CASRPAGRLPSSYNSPLHF
- - TRBJ1-2 TRBV7-9 TGTGCCAGCAGCTCTGGCAGCGGTGGTAACTATGGCTACACCTTC CASSSGSGGNYGYTF
- once TRBJ2-3 TRBV6-5 TGTGCCAGCAGTCAACGAGACTGGACTCCGCAGTATTTT CASSQRDWTPQYF
TRBD1 - TRBJ2-7 TRBV27 TGTGCCAGCAGTTTATCGAAGCCGACAGGGAAGCAGTACTTC CASSLSKPTGKQYF
- - TRBJ2-4 TRBV10-3 TGTGCCATCAGCCTAGACGGAAACATTCAGTACTTC CAISLDGNIQYF
- - TRBJ2-7 TRBV5-5 TGTGCCAGCAGCTTGATCTTTGATACAGCCCCGATGCCCCCGTTC CASSLIFDTAPMPPF
TRBD1 - TRBJ2-5 TRBV5-6 TGTGCCAGCAGCCTACCGGGACAGGGGAGAGAGACCCAGTACTTC CASSLPGQGRETQYF
TRBD1 - TRBJ1-2 TRBV5-1 TGCGCCAGCAGCTCCTACGGACAGGGGGGCTATGGCTACACCTTC CASSSYGQGGYGYTF
- - TRBJ2-7 TRBV5-1 TGCGCCAGCAGATGGACCGGGAGCGGCTCCTACGAGCAGTACTTC CASRWTGSGSYEQYF
TRBD2 - TRBJ2-1 TRBV6-4 TGTGCCAGCAGTGACTCTGCTAGCGGGGGCTACAATGAGCAGTTCTTC CASSDSASGGYNEQFF
- - TRBJ1-6 TRBV30 TGTGCCTGGAGTGTGGGGGGGAATAATTCACCCCTCCACTTT CAWSVGGNNSPLHF
TRBD2 once TRBJ2-2 TRBV6-6 TGTGCCAGCAGTTATCCCGGGGGGGCCACCGGGGAGCTGTTTTTT CASSYPGGATGELFF
- - TRBJ1-1 TRBV7-9 TGTGCCAGCAGCTTATCCAACAGGGAAGGGGGCACTGAAGCTTTCTTT CASSLSNREGGTEAFF
- - TRBJ2-3 TRBV7-6 TGTGCCAGCAGCTCCCGGGTTCGCACAGATACGCAGTATTTT CASSSRVRTDTQYF
- - TRBJ1-1 TRBV7-9 TGTGCCAGCAGCCTACAGGGTCTGAACACTGAAGCTTTCTTT CASSLQGLNTEAFF
TRBD2 - TRBJ2-3 TRBV7-2 TGTGCCAGCAGCTTTCCATCTAGCGGGGGGGCAGGTTTTACGCAGTATTTT CASSFPSSGGAGFTQYF
- - TRBJ1-4 TRBV11-3 TGTGCCAGCAGCTTAAGGGGTGGAGAAAAACTGTTTTTT CASSLRGGEKLFF
TRBD2 - TRBJ2-5 TRBV5-1 TGCGCCAGCAGCTTAGGGCTAGCGGGGGGGCAAGAGACCCAGTACTTC CASSLGLAGGQETQYF
TRBD1 once TRBJ1-1 TRBV2 TGTGCCAGCAGCCCCGGGACAGGGCAACGCGAAGCTTTCTTT CASSPGTGQREAFF
- - TRBJ2-1 TRBV11-2 TGTGCCAGCAGCTTAGATGAGTACGGGTGGGTAGCTGCCTACAATGAGCAGTTCTTC CASSLDEYGWVAAYNEQFF
- - TRBJ1-1 TRBV7-3 TGTGCCAGCAGCTTAGCTAGGAACACTGAAGCTTTCTTT CASSLARNTEAFF
- - TRBJ1-1 TRBV11-3 TGTGCCACCGCGGCCCCAAATCCCTGGGACACTGAAGCTTTCTTT CATAAPNPWDTEAFF
- once TRBJ1-3 TRBV4-3 TGCGCCAGCAGCCAAGAAAGCAGGGGTGAAGGAAACACCATATATTTT CASSQESRGEGNTIYF
- - TRBJ1-6 TRBV5-6 TGTGCCAGCAGCTTGGGACGGAGAAATTCACCCCTCCACTTT CASSLGRRNSPLHF
TRBD1 - TRBJ1-4 TRBV5-1 TGCGCCAACAGCACGGACAGGCCCAATGAAAAACTGTTTTTT CANSTDRPNEKLFF
- - TRBJ2-3 TRBV5-6 TGTGCCAGCAGCTTGGAGGGCGGGACAGATACGCAGTATTTT CASSLEGGTDTQYF
- - TRBJ2-3 TRBV10-3 TGTGCCATTTTAGCAAACGATACGCAGTATTTT CAILANDTQYF
- - TRBJ2-7 TRBV21-1 TGTGCCAGCAGCAAGAACCGGGACAGGGGCCTTTACGAGCAGTACTTC CASSKNRDRGLYEQYF
- - TRBJ1-1 TRBV5-8 TGTGCCAGCAGCAACACCTACACTGAAGCTTTCTTT CASSNTYTEAFF
- - TRBJ2-1 TRBV6-6 TGTGCCAGCAGTATCGGCGGGGGCCGGGATGAGCAGTTCTTC CASSIGGGRDEQFF
TRBD1 - TRBJ2-4 TRBV5-1 TGCGCCAGCAGCCTAAAGTCAGGGGGTTCCCTGGGGAACATTCAGTACTTC CASSLKSGGSLGNIQYF
TRBD1 few TRBJ1-2 TRBV11-2 TGTGCCAGCAGCCAACGCAGGGGGCCTAACTATGGCTACACCTTC CASSQRRGPNYGYTF
- - TRBJ1-2 TRBV10-3 TGTGCCATCAGTGAGCCGGCCAGGACACAAAACTATGGCTACACCTTC CAISEPARTQNYGYTF
- - TRBJ1-2 TRBV10-3 TGTGCCATCAGTGAAAATGGGGGGACTAACTATGGCTACACCTTC CAISENGGTNYGYTF
TRBD1 - TRBJ1-2 TRBV7-9 TGTGCCAGCGCACAGGGGGTTCCCTATGGCTACACCTTC CASAQGVPYGYTF
TRBD2 once TRBJ2-3 TRBV9 TGTACCAGCAGCGTAGGGGCTAGCGGGGGGGCAGAGAATACGCAGTATTTT CTSSVGASGGAENTQYF
- - TRBJ2-7 TRBV19 TGTGCCAGTAGTAGTACAGGTGCAGGGGCCCACGAGCAGTACTTC CASSSTGAGAHEQYF
- - TRBJ1-1 TRBV5-1 TGCGCCAGCAGCTGGGCCACCGACACTGAAGCTTTCTTT CASSWATDTEAFF
- - TRBJ1-4 TRBV25-1 TGTGCCAGCTCCCAGGGCCCCAGGGAAAAACTGTTTTTT CASSQGPREKLFF
- once TRBJ1-1 TRBV5-1 TGCGCCAGCAGCTTGGACCCGACAGAATTGAGGACTGAAGCTTTCTTT CASSLDPTELRTEAFF
- - TRBJ2-7 TRBV6-6 TGTGCCAGCAGTCCCCTTACGCAGGGACTTTTTTACGAGCAGTACTTC CASSPLTQGLFYEQYF
TRBD1 - TRBJ2-3 TRBV25-1 TGTGCCAGCAGTCCGCCGGACAGGGGGCTACCCAGGGATACGCAGTATTTT CASSPPDRGLPRDTQYF
TRBD2 once TRBJ2-3 TRBV5-1 TGCGCCAGCAGCCCGGGACTAGCGGGGGGGACACGCACAGATACGCAGTATTTT CASSPGLAGGTRTDTQYF
TRBD1 - TRBJ2-2 TRBV6-5 TGTGCCAGCAGGACGGGACAGTTGAACACCGGGGAGCTGTTTTTT CASRTGQLNTGELFF